The 26 T cell receptor beta chains listed next were all sequenced from one sample in a study of cytomegalovirus exposure and HLA in healthy donors. TCRdb's copy holds only in-frame clones and misses some; the assay was immunoSEQ multiplex PCR. Of more than 90,000 clones listed, approximately 89% are singletons. The sequencing input was PBMCs. The receptors come from a man between 18 and 35 years old in good health and CMV-seronegative.

The V and J genes are TRBV10-3 and TRBJ1-5; D not resolved. V shed 2 bases and J shed 0 bases, with 8 bases lying between them. Per germline, CDR1 ENHRY and CDR2 SYGVKD. The CDR3 loop spans 15 amino acids. The CDR3 reads CAISEGAYSNQPQHF. The CDR3 DNA reads as TGTGCCATCAGTGAGGGTGCCTATAGCAATCAGCCCCAGCATTTT.

This clone was seen once. The chain combines TRBV19 with TRBJ2-3; 10 bases map to TRBD1. The CDR3 length is 17 residues. Germline V lookup: CDR1 LNHDA, CDR2 SQIVND (reference sequence). The V gene end was trimmed by 4 bases and the J gene end by 4 bases; junction bases not matched to a gene: 11. CDR3 region: CASSSQRTTGGPDTQYF. As DNA, the CDR3 is TGTGCCAGTAGTAGTCAACGGACGACAGGGGGCCCAGATACGCAGTATTTT.

The genes are TRBV4-1 and TRBJ2-7; 11 bases match TRBD2. Germline CDR1 and CDR2: MGHRA and YSYEKL. This CDR3 spans 17 amino acids. After removal of 4 bases from V and 7 bases from J, the junction contained 15 bases not matched to a gene. The CDR3 reads CASSPVLAGGPPGEQYF. The DNA for the CDR3 is TGCGCCAGCAGCCCCGTTCTAGCGGGGGGACCCCCTGGGGAGCAGTACTTC.

This rearrangement joins TRBV4-1 to TRBJ2-1, with TRBD2 matching 8 bases. Germline assignment: CDR1 MGHRA and CDR2 YSYEKL. Trimming removed 4 bases from V and 9 bases from J; junction bases left unmatched: 5. This CDR3 region has 13 residues. Written as DNA, the CDR3 is TGCGCCAGCAGCCCCCGGACTAGCAGTGAGCAGTTCTTC. Encoded protein: CASSPRTSSEQFF.

CDR3 sequence: CASSATSRRGRVEAFF. CDR3 nucleotide sequence: TGTGCCAGCAGCGCCACCTCCCGTAGGGGGCGAGTCGAAGCTTTCTTT. This sequence joins TRBV9 and TRBJ1-1; TRBD1 aligns across 7 bases. Germline lookup yields CDR1 SGDLS and CDR2 YYNGEE. The V and J ends lost 3 bases and 8 bases, in that order; junction bases with no gene match: 16. There are 16 residues in the CDR3.

The CDR3 loop reads CASSEVWTPNQPQHF. The CDR3 nucleotides are TGTGCCAGCAGTGAAGTTTGGACACCAAATCAGCCCCAGCATTTT. The gene calls are TRBV2 and TRBJ1-5; TRBD1 might be the D (5 bases). The CDR3 is 15 residues long. V lost 1 base, J lost 4 bases, and 11 bases lay in between. Germline CDR1 and CDR2: SNHLY and FYNNEI.

The rearrangement uses TRBV27 and TRBJ2-1; D is unresolved. The CDR3 contains 14 residues. V lost 4 bases, J lost 10 bases, and 17 bases lay in between. In germline, CDR1 is MNHEY, CDR2 SMNVEV (reference sequence). CDR3 sequence reads: CASSSSPGFGEQFF. The CDR3 DNA sequence: TGTGCCAGCAGTTCATCCCCCGGGTTCGGAGAGCAGTTCTTC.

The V and J genes are TRBV5-8 and TRBJ1-5, with D possibly matching TRBD1 (6 bases). The V and J ends lost 2 bases and 6 bases respectively, with 21 bases between them. The germline CDR1 and CDR2 sequences are SGHTS and YDEGEE. The CDR3 is 17 residues long. The CDR3, as DNA: TGTGCCAGCAGCTTAATGTGGTTCACAGGGTTAACTCAGCCCCAGCATTTT. Its protein is CASSLMWFTGLTQPQHF.

J is TRBJ2-7 and V is TRBV4-1; D unclear. The germline V gene encodes CDR1 MGHRA and CDR2 YSYEKL. The CDR3 covers 15 residues. V lost 2 bases, J lost 3 bases, and 14 bases lay in between. The CDR3 here is CASSQIERQLYEQYF. Here the CDR3 DNA reads TGCGCCAGCAGCCAAATTGAGCGTCAACTCTACGAGCAGTACTTC.

The rearrangement joins TRBV25-1 to TRBJ1-4; a possible D gene is TRBD1 (6 bases). V was pared by 3 bases and J by 3 bases, with 14 bases between. Germline lookup yields CDR1 MGHDK and CDR2 SYGVNS. The CDR3 is made up of 16 amino acids. The CDR3 here is CASSESYRAANEKLFF. For the CDR3, the DNA is TGTGCCAGCAGTGAGTCCTACAGGGCGGCTAATGAAAAACTGTTTTTT.

The J gene is TRBJ2-5, the V gene TRBV7-8; TRBD2 matches at 10 bases. This CDR3 is built from 16 residues. Germline V lookup: CDR1 SGHVS, CDR2 FQNEAQ. The J segment lost 2 bases and the V segment lost 0 bases, leaving 3 bases of the junction unmatched. CDR3 residues: CASSLAELAGQETQYF. The DNA of the CDR3 is TGTGCCAGCAGCTTAGCCGAACTAGCGGGACAAGAGACCCAGTACTTC.

The V gene is TRBV27, the J gene TRBJ2-1; weak D call: TRBD2 (5 bases). Trimming pared 5 bases from V and 6 bases from J, leaving 11 bases between. The CDR3 is 13 residues long. Germline V lookup: CDR1 MNHEY, CDR2 SMNVEV (reference sequence). DNA for the CDR3: TGTGCCAGCAGTCTACGGGGTGGCAATGAGCAGTTCTTC. Translating it yields CASSLRGGNEQFF.

This sequence joins TRBV30 and TRBJ1-6; TRBD1 might be the D (5 bases). V was pared by 8 bases and J by 10 bases, with 18 bases between. Germline V gene sequence: CDR1 GTSNPN, CDR2 SVGIG (reference sequence). The CDR3 covers 13 residues. CDR3 DNA: TGTGCCCACACGAACGCAGGGAGGTCACCCCTCCACTTT. Protein: CAHTNAGRSPLHF. The whole variable domain, remainder taken from reference TRBV30 and TRBJ1-6, is SQTIHQWPATLVQPVGSPLSLECTVEGTSNPNLYWYRQAAGRGLQLLFYSVGIGQISSEVPQNLSASRPQDRQFILSSKKLLLSDSGFYLCAHTNAGRSPLHFGNGTRLTVT.

V is TRBV9 and J is TRBJ2-3, with TRBD2 matching 14 bases. V shed 5 bases, J shed 1 base, and the junction held 0 bases outside the gene matches. The germline V gene encodes CDR1 SGDLS and CDR2 YYNGEE. CDR3 length equals 15 residues. CDR3 protein: CASRGLAGGTDTQYF. The CDR3 DNA follows: TGTGCCAGCAGGGGACTAGCGGGAGGCACAGATACGCAGTATTTT.

The V call is TRBV7-9, the J call TRBJ2-7, with D perhaps TRBD2 (7 bases). The CDR3 length is 13 residues. Trimming cost V 7 bases and J 6 bases, with 16 bases left between them. Germline V gene data show CDR1 as SEHNR and CDR2 as FQNEAQ (reference sequence). CDR3 residues: CASTMRGGIEQYF. CDR3 bases: TGTGCCAGCACCATGAGGGGGGGAATCGAGCAGTACTTC. Complete variable domain (other parts from reference TRBV7-9 and TRBJ2-7): DTGVSQNPRHKITKRGQNVTFRCDPISEHNRLYWYRQTLGQGPEFLTYFQNEAQLEKSRLLSDRFSAERPKGSFSTLEIQRTEQGDSAMYLCASTMRGGIEQYFGPGTRLTVT.

This sequence joins TRBV23-1 and TRBJ1-4; a weak D match, TRBD1 (5 bases). TRBV23-1 is reported as an ORF; its role is uncertain. V lost 5 bases to trimming and J lost 2 bases, with 21 bases between them. The CDR3 sequence is 18 residues long. The DNA for the CDR3 is TGCGCCAGCAGTAGTTCGGCAGGGAAACCTCCGACTAATGAAAAACTGTTTTTT. Translation gives CASSSSAGKPPTNEKLFF.

J is TRBJ2-3 and V is TRBV11-2; 13 bases are a match to TRBD2. Trimming at V came to 5 bases and at J to 1 base, leaving 3 bases not matched to a gene. The CDR3 spans 16 residues. The germline V gene has CDR1 SGHAT and CDR2 FQNNGV. CDR3 sequence reads: CASSLGLAGGTDTQYF. The CDR3 nucleotides read TGTGCCAGCAGCCTAGGACTAGCGGGGGGCACAGATACGCAGTATTTT.

This clone was seen once. The V call is TRBV5-1, the J call TRBJ2-3; 8 bases match TRBD1. From germline, CDR1 is SGHRS and CDR2 YFSETQ. J lost 4 bases, V lost 2 bases, and 9 bases had no gene match. The CDR3 runs 16 residues. CDR3: CASSFGTGNMPDTQYF. CDR3 sequence (DNA): TGCGCCAGCAGCTTCGGGACAGGCAATATGCCAGATACGCAGTATTTT.

This clone was counted a few times. The chain recombines TRBV14 with TRBJ1-4; D call uncertain. Germline CDR1 SGHDN, CDR2 FVKESK. The CDR3 covers 18 residues. Trimming took 4 bases from V and 0 from J, leaving 18 bases between them. CDR3 in DNA: TGTGCCAGCAGCCGAAGAAGGCACAGTCTTGCAACTAATGAAAAACTGTTTTTT. It codes for CASSRRRHSLATNEKLFF.

This clone has only one observation. The rearrangement joins TRBV5-1 to TRBJ2-2; 7 nucleotides agree with TRBD2. The CDR3 loop spans 16 amino acids. V was clipped by 4 bases and J by 3 bases; unmatched bases: 9. CDR1 and CDR2 from the germline V gene are SGHRS and YFSETQ. The CDR3 DNA reads TGCGCCAGCAGCCCCCTAGCGGTTGGGGACACCGGGGAGCTGTTTTTT. It is translated as CASSPLAVGDTGELFF.

The chain joins TRBV11-2 to TRBJ2-7, with TRBD1 matching over 8 bases. The J segment lost 0 bases and the V segment lost 4 bases, leaving 2 bases of the junction unmatched. CDR3 length: 14 amino acids. Germline CDR1 reads SGHAT; CDR2 reads FQNNGV. The CDR3 loop is CASSSTGGSYEQYF. The CDR3 coding sequence is TGTGCCAGCAGCTCCACAGGGGGCTCCTACGAGCAGTACTTC.

This clone is a singleton in its sample. The chain has TRBV18 and TRBJ2-7, with 11 bases that match TRBD2. In germline, CDR1 is KGHSH, CDR2 LQKENI. The ends lost 6 bases at V and 5 bases at J; junction bases unmatched: 3. CDR3 length: 13 amino acids. CDR3 nucleotide sequence: TGTGCCAGCTCCCCGGGACTAGCGGACGAGCAGTACTTC. Its translation is CASSPGLADEQYF.

This chain links TRBV4-1 with TRBJ2-7; 7 bases line up with TRBD1. Trimming took 1 base from V and 2 from J; bases not matched to a gene: 5. The CDR3 loop spans 15 amino acids. The germline gives CDR1 MGHRA, CDR2 YSYEKL. In nucleotides, the CDR3 is TGCGCCAGCAGCCAAGCTAGGGGGCCGACCTACGAGCAGTACTTC. It specifies CASSQARGPTYEQYF.

The chain has TRBV28 and TRBJ2-7, with unresolved D. V was trimmed by 5 bases and J by 7 bases, leaving 12 bases between them. Germline V gives CDR1 MDHEN, CDR2 SYDVKM. The CDR3 totals 12 residues. In nucleotides, the CDR3 is TGTGCCAGCAGTCGACCCTTCGGGGAGCAGTACTTC. Its translation: CASSRPFGEQYF.

The chain carries TRBV9 and TRBJ2-7, with a possible D match to TRBD1 (6 bases). From germline, CDR1 is SGDLS and CDR2 YYNGEE. This CDR3 spans 14 amino acids. V dropped 3 bases and J dropped 3 bases, with 13 bases sitting between them. The CDR3 spells CASSALDRNYEQYF. DNA of the CDR3: TGTGCCAGCAGCGCGCTGGACAGAAACTACGAGCAGTACTTC.

V is TRBV7-9 and J is TRBJ2-1, with a weak D call TRBD2 (6 bases). CDR1 and CDR2 (germline): SEHNR, FQNEAQ (reference sequence). This CDR3 contains 14 residues. Trimming stripped 6 bases from V and 5 bases from J, with 14 bases between. The DNA for the CDR3 is TGTGCCAGCAGTAGGGACTCCCTGAACAATGAGCAGTTCTTC. Translation: CASSRDSLNNEQFF.